This entry lists 28 T cell receptor beta chains sequenced from one sample in a study of cytomegalovirus exposure and HLA in healthy donors (TCRdb year 2017). Library prep was done by the immunoSEQ multiplex PCR assay. The multiplex PCR relied on a mix of 60 forward primers for TCR Vbeta segments and 13 reverse primers for TCR Jbeta segments. TCRdb holds this immuneACCESS table with in-frame rearrangements only. Some clones are missing; in checked studies, unresolved V genes explain under half, and the rest has no known cause. Recorded for this sample are over 100,000 clones; approximately 82% of them occurred a single time. The ten largest clones capture roughly 20% of the sample. Sample: PBMCs. The receptor source for this set is a man aged 25-45 years in good health and CMV-seropositive.

The genes are TRBV2 and TRBJ2-3; 8 nucleotides line up with TRBD1. Losses at the gene ends were 5 bases for V and 4 bases for J; bases not matched to a gene: 8. Germline CDR1 is SNHLY and CDR2 is FYNNEI. The CDR3 has 15 amino acids. For the CDR3, the DNA is TGTGCCAGCAGTCCCTGGACAGGGTCATCAGATACGCAGTATTTT. Protein: CASSPWTGSSDTQYF.

This clone came up once. The chain joins TRBV9 to TRBJ1-2; no definite D call. Germline loops: CDR1 SGDLS, CDR2 YYNGEE. The CDR3 contains 14 residues. Trimming took off 2 bases at V and 4 bases at J, with 12 bases between the two ends. This chain's CDR3 is CASSVEDGVYGYTF. The CDR3 region has the DNA TGTGCCAGCAGCGTTGAGGATGGCGTCTATGGCTACACCTTC.

The chain carries TRBV5-1 and TRBJ2-1, with D possibly being TRBD1 (6 bases). Trimming shortened V by 0 bases and J by 7 bases, and 8 bases separated the two germline ends. Germline CDR1 and CDR2: SGHRS and YFSETQ. The CDR3 has 13 amino acids. DNA of the CDR3: TGCGCCAGCAGCTTGGGGCAGGGGAATGAGCAGTTCTTC. It translates to CASSLGQGNEQFF.

This chain uses TRBV27 with TRBJ2-1, with TRBD2 identical over 7 bases. Germline values: CDR1 MNHEY, CDR2 SMNVEV (reference sequence). V shed 1 base and J 2 bases; nucleotides not matched to a gene: 2. This CDR3 contains 15 residues. The CDR3 is CASSLLAGAYNEQFF. The CDR3 DNA is TGTGCCAGCAGTTTATTGGCGGGGGCCTACAATGAGCAGTTCTTC.

V and J are TRBV5-1 and TRBJ2-1; possible D gene TRBD1, 5 bases. Germline CDR1 is SGHRS and CDR2 is YFSETQ. This CDR3 spans 13 amino acids. Trimming pared 5 bases from V and 2 bases from J, leaving 8 bases between. The CDR3 nucleotides read TGCGCCAGCAGTCCAGGGACCTACAATGAGCAGTTCTTC. Its protein product is CASSPGTYNEQFF.

This clone was picked up a small number of times. The CDR3, as DNA: TGTGCCAGCAGCTACCCGGGGGGACAGCCCCAGCATTTT. As protein: CASSYPGGQPQHF. The chain has TRBV2 and TRBJ1-5, with a weak D call TRBD1 (5 bases). This CDR3 is 13 amino acids long. V lost 6 bases, J lost 7 bases, and 13 bases lay in between. Germline CDR1 is SNHLY and CDR2 is FYNNEI. The full variable domain, its missing parts supplied by reference TRBV2 and TRBJ1-5, is EPEVTQTPSHQVTQMGQEVILRCVPISNHLYFYWYRQILGQKVEFLVSFYNNEISEKSEIFDDQFSVERPDGSNFTLKIRSTKLEDSAMYFCASSYPGGQPQHFGDGTRLSIL.

The gene calls are TRBV5-1 and TRBJ1-3; D gene uncertain. Germline CDR1 and CDR2: SGHRS and YFSETQ. The CDR3 is 14 residues long. Between the trimmed V and J ends, which lost 0 bases and 2 bases, there was a span of 6 bases. For the CDR3, the DNA is TGCGCCAGCAGCTTGGGATCAGCTGGAAACACCATATATTTT. Encoded protein: CASSLGSAGNTIYF.

This clone was detected once. The chain combines TRBV18 with TRBJ2-7, with D unresolved. V gave up 5 bases and J gave up 2 bases, with 10 bases separating them. The CDR3 contains 13 residues. The V gene's germline CDR1 is KGHSH and CDR2 LQKENI. The CDR3 nucleotides are TGTGCCAGCTCAACGACAATACCCTACGAGCAGTACTTC. Protein: CASSTTIPYEQYF.

The genes are TRBV5-4 and TRBJ2-2; 7 bases map to TRBD2. The CDR3 contains 16 residues. The germline CDR1 and CDR2 sequences are SGHNT and YYREEE (reference sequence). The junction had 3 bases not matched to a gene; V was cut back by 0 bases and J by 1 base. The CDR3: CASSLVASGNTGELFF. Written as DNA, the CDR3 is TGTGCCAGCAGCTTGGTGGCTAGCGGGAACACCGGGGAGCTGTTTTTT.

The chain employs TRBV2 and TRBJ2-5; tentatively, D is TRBD1 (5 bases). V lost 1 base and J 7 bases, leaving 13 bases between the germline ends. The CDR3 runs 14 residues. Per germline, CDR1 SNHLY and CDR2 FYNNEI. The CDR3, as DNA: TGTGCCAGCAGTGAAGTAAGGACATTTGGGACCCAGTACTTC. The encoded protein is CASSEVRTFGTQYF.

V usage is TRBV9 and J usage is TRBJ1-5, with D uncertain. Looked up from germline, CDR1 is SGDLS and CDR2 is YYNGEE. This CDR3 region has 14 residues. V shed 0 bases and J shed 0 bases, with 4 bases lying between them. The CDR3: CASSVAGSNQPQHF. In nucleotides, the CDR3 is TGTGCCAGCAGCGTAGCGGGTAGCAATCAGCCCCAGCATTTT.

The CDR3 reads CASSLSLSGSFRRETQYF. In nucleotides, the CDR3 is TGTGCCAGCAGCTTAAGTTTGAGCGGGAGCTTTAGACGGGAGACCCAGTACTTC. The rearrangement links TRBV5-5 to TRBJ2-5; 8 bases match TRBD2. Losses at the gene ends were 2 bases for V and 5 bases for J; bases not matched to a gene: 17. Germline CDR1 reads SGHKS; CDR2 reads YYEKEE (reference sequence). The CDR3 contains 18 residues.

The chain links TRBV5-1 to TRBJ1-5; D gene unclear. V lost 0 bases and J 5 bases, leaving 6 bases between the germline ends. Germline values: CDR1 SGHRS, CDR2 YFSETQ. The CDR3 contains 13 residues. DNA of the CDR3: TGCGCCAGCAGCTTGGACTCTCATCAGCCCCAGCATTTT. Protein sequence: CASSLDSHQPQHF.

V and J are TRBV29-1 and TRBJ1-6; TRBD1 matches 8 bases. The CDR3 is made up of 13 amino acids. Looked up from germline, CDR1 is SQVTM and CDR2 is ANQGSEA. Losses at the gene ends were 6 bases for V and 7 bases for J; bases not matched to a gene: 5. For the CDR3, the DNA is TGCAGCGTGGGACAGGACCAAAATTCACCCCTCCACTTT. Its protein is CSVGQDQNSPLHF.

This rearrangement joins TRBV15 to TRBJ2-4, with 12 bases identical to TRBD2. CDR1 and CDR2 (germline): LNHNV, YYDKDF (reference sequence). This CDR3 region has 19 residues. V was clipped by 3 bases and J by 7 bases; unmatched bases: 16. The CDR3 region has the DNA TGTGCCACCAGCAGCGAAGATCCGGGACTAGCGGGTGGAAAGAACATTCAGTACTTC. This translates into CATSSEDPGLAGGKNIQYF.

The J gene is TRBJ2-7, the V gene TRBV19; TRBD1 agrees at 8 bases. The V gene's germline CDR1 is LNHDA and CDR2 SQIVND (reference sequence). This CDR3 region has 13 residues. The ends lost 1 base at V and 9 bases at J; junction bases unmatched: 5. The chain's CDR3 is CASSIAGQVVQYF. The CDR3 coding sequence is TGTGCCAGTAGTATAGCGGGACAGGTCGTGCAGTACTTC.

This chain links TRBV9 with TRBJ2-2; 8 bases align to TRBD1. The germline V gene has CDR1 SGDLS and CDR2 YYNGEE. J was trimmed by 4 bases and V by 4 bases; bases with no gene match: 9. This CDR3 is built from 16 residues. Written as DNA, the CDR3 is TGTGCCAGCAGCCCGTACAGGGGGTTCGGCACCGGGGAGCTGTTTTTT. Its translation: CASSPYRGFGTGELFF.

V and J are TRBV6-5 and TRBJ2-3, with a tentative D call TRBD2 (5 bases). V was shortened by 6 bases and J by 0 bases, with 7 bases between the two germline ends. Germline V gene lookup returns CDR1 MNHEY and CDR2 SVGAGI. The CDR3 runs 13 residues. This CDR3 reads CASRGGSTDTQYF. CDR3 coding DNA: TGTGCCAGCAGAGGCGGGAGCACAGATACGCAGTATTTT.

CDR3 nucleotide sequence: TGTGCCATCGCCTCAGGGGTAGTTCAAGAGACCCAGTACTTC. Protein sequence: CAIASGVVQETQYF. The chain joins TRBV10-3 to TRBJ2-5; D possibly corresponds to TRBD1 (6 bases). The CDR3 totals 14 residues. The V and J ends lost 8 bases and 2 bases respectively, with 15 bases between them. Germline lookup yields CDR1 ENHRY and CDR2 SYGVKD.

The rearrangement links TRBV7-2 to TRBJ2-3; the match to TRBD2 covers 8 bases. The CDR3 sequence is 15 residues long. Germline V gene lookup returns CDR1 SGHTA and CDR2 FQGNSA. The trim removed 1 base at V and 1 base at J, leaving 1 base unmatched. Written as DNA, the CDR3 is TGTGCCAGCAGCTTAGTCGGGGGGGGCACAGATACGCAGTATTTT. Translating gives CASSLVGGGTDTQYF.

The chain joins TRBV6-5 to TRBJ2-5; maybe TRBD1 (6 bases). The J call may be faulty, since TRBJ2-7 better matches the DNA end. The CDR3 contains 16 residues. Germline V gives CDR1 MNHEY, CDR2 SVGAGI. Here the CDR3 reads CASSYSRQAPRYEQYF. The CDR3, as DNA: TGTGCCAGCAGTTACTCCCGACAGGCACCGCGATACGAGCAGTACTTC.

The genes are TRBV6-1 and TRBJ2-5, with TRBD1 matching 9 bases. J gave up 5 bases and V 5 bases, and 6 bases lay outside the gene matches. From germline, CDR1 is MNHNS and CDR2 SASEGT. The CDR3 has 14 residues. Here the CDR3 reads CASSTRDRDETQYF. CDR3 DNA sequence: TGTGCCAGCAGTACCCGGGACAGGGACGAGACCCAGTACTTC.

The table lists this clone with a count of one. This chain links TRBV28 with TRBJ2-7; 12 nucleotides align to TRBD1. The V segment lost 6 bases and the J segment 2 bases; nucleotides outside the gene matches: 2. Germline V CDR1 and CDR2: MDHEN, SYDVKM. CDR3 size: 14 residues. The CDR3 DNA reads TGTGCCAGCAGGGGGACAGGGGGCCCCTACGAGCAGTACTTC. Protein sequence: CASRGTGGPYEQYF.

The rearrangement uses TRBV7-9 and TRBJ1-1; no clear D. The CDR3 totals 14 residues. Trimming stripped 2 bases from V and 0 bases from J, with 7 bases between. CDR1 is SEHNR and CDR2 is FQNEAQ in the germline V gene (reference sequence). DNA of the CDR3: TGTGCCAGCAGCTTACCCTGGCTGAACACTGAAGCTTTCTTT. Translating it yields CASSLPWLNTEAFF.

The V gene is TRBV27, the J gene TRBJ1-6, with 7 bases that match TRBD1. The CDR3 is 14 residues long. Trimming cost V 3 bases and J 7 bases; bases outside gene matches: 3. Germline CDR1 is MNHEY and CDR2 is SMNVEV (reference sequence). CDR3 protein: CASSLTGWNSPLHF. The CDR3 bases are TGTGCCAGCAGTTTGACAGGGTGGAATTCACCCCTCCACTTT.

The gene calls are TRBV5-1 and TRBJ2-3; possibly TRBD2 for D (5 bases). Deletions cut 0 bases from V and 2 bases from J, with 13 bases between. The germline CDR1 and CDR2 sequences are SGHRS and YFSETQ. The CDR3 loop spans 16 amino acids. The CDR3 reads CASSLVQRRYTDTQYF. As DNA, the CDR3 is TGCGCCAGCAGCTTGGTCCAGCGGAGATACACAGATACGCAGTATTTT.

V is TRBV27 and J is TRBJ2-7; D is uncertain. CDR1 MNHEY and CDR2 SMNVEV come from the germline V gene (reference sequence). Trimming cost V 7 bases and J 3 bases, with 10 bases left between them. This CDR3 region has 12 residues. CDR3 residues: CASTSPFYEQYF. Written as DNA, the CDR3 is TGTGCCAGCACCTCTCCCTTCTACGAGCAGTACTTC.

CDR3 loop: CASSPIRGAKNYGYTF. CDR3 coding DNA: TGTGCCAGCAGCCCTATACGGGGGGCGAAAAACTATGGCTACACCTTC. This chain uses TRBV11-2 with TRBJ1-2; perhaps TRBD1 as D (6 bases). V was cut by 5 bases and J by 2 bases, with 18 bases left in between. This CDR3 is 16 amino acids long. The germline V gene encodes CDR1 SGHAT and CDR2 FQNNGV.